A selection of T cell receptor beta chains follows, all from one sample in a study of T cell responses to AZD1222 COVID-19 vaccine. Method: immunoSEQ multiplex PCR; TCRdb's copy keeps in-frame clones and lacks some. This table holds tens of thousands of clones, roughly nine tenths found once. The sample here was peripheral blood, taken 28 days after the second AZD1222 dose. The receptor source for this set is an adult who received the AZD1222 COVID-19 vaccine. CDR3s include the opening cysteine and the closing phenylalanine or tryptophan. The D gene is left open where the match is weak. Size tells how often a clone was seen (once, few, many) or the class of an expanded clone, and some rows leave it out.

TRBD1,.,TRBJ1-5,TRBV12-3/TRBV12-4,CASSLTGGQPQHF,TGTGCCAGCAGTTTGACAGGGGGTCAGCCCCAGCATTTT
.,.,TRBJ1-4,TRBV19,CASSAQGSTEKLFF,TGTGCCAGTAGTGCCCAGGGTAGTACGGAAAAACTGTTTTTT
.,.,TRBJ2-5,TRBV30,CAWSEGSYQETQYF,TGTGCCTGGAGTGAGGGGTCGTACCAAGAGACCCAGTACTTC
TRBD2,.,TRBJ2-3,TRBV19,CASSINSGVTDTQYF,TGTGCCAGTAGTATTAACAGCGGGGTCACAGATACGCAGTATTTT
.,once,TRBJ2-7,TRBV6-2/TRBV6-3,CASSSPRGTALYEQYF,TGTGCCAGCAGTTCCCCACGGGGGACAGCTCTCTACGAGCAGTACTTC
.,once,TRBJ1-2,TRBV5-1,CASSSLRDIGYTF,TGCGCCAGCAGCTCCCTCCGCGATATAGGCTACACCTTC
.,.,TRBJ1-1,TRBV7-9,CASSLDLGAGAFF,TGTGCCAGCAGCTTAGATCTGGGGGCTGGTGCTTTCTTT
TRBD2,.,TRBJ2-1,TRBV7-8,CASSLELAGRSYNEQFF,TGTGCCAGCAGCTTAGAACTAGCGGGGCGGTCCTACAATGAGCAGTTCTTC
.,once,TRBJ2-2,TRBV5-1,CASSLVIEGELFF,TGCGCCAGCAGCTTGGTCATAGAAGGGGAGCTGTTTTTT
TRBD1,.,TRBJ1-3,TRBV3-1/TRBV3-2,CASSHDRVSGNTIYF,TGTGCCAGCAGCCACGACAGGGTCTCTGGAAACACCATATATTTT
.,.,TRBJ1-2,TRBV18,CASSPSAGFNYGYTF,TGTGCCAGCTCACCATCGGCAGGGTTTAACTATGGCTACACCTTC
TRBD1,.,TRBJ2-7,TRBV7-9,CASSYPGQVLNEQYF,TGTGCCAGCAGCTACCCGGGACAGGTCCTGAACGAGCAGTACTTC
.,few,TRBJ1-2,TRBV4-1,CASSSPARENNGYTF,TGCGCCAGCAGCTCCCCGGCTAGGGAAAATAACGGCTACACCTTC
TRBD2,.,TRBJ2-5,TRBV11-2,CASSLRNGGAWETQYF,TGTGCCAGCAGCTTACGGAACGGGGGGGCCTGGGAGACCCAGTACTTC
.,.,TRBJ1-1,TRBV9,CASSPVAIGANTEAFF,TGTGCCAGCAGCCCAGTGGCAATCGGGGCGAACACTGAAGCTTTCTTT
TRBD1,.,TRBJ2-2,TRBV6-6,CASRPRDRGSTGELFF,TGTGCCAGCAGACCTCGGGACAGGGGGTCAACCGGGGAGCTGTTTTTT
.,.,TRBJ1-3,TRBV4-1,CASSQAGNSGNTIYF,TGCGCCAGCAGCCAAGCGGGGAACTCTGGAAACACCATATATTTT
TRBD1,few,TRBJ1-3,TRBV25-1,CARRGQIVLYF,TGTGCCAGGAGGGGGCAAATTGTCCTATATTTT
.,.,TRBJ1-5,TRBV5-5,CASSFAESNQPQHF,TGTGCCAGCAGCTTTGCGGAGAGCAATCAGCCCCAGCATTTT
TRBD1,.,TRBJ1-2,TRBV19,CASSPRTRTGAKYGYTF,TGTGCCAGTAGTCCGAGAACCCGGACAGGGGCCAAATATGGCTACACCTTC
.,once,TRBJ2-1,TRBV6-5,CASSYARQEQFF,TGTGCCAGCAGTTACGCCCGACAAGAGCAGTTCTTC
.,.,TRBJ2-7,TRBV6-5,CASRDFGDYEQYF,TGTGCCAGCCGGGACTTCGGGGACTACGAGCAGTACTTC
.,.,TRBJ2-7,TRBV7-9,CASSRTGYEQYF,TGTGCCAGCAGCCGTACAGGGTACGAGCAGTACTTC
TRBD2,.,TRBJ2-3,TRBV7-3,CASSPFASGGRDTQYF,TGTGCCAGCAGCCCCTTTGCTAGCGGGGGTCGGGATACGCAGTATTTT
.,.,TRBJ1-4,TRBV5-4,CASSLIGQNEKLFF,TGTGCCAGCAGCCTCATTGGTCAGAATGAAAAACTGTTTTTT
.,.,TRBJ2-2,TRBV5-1,CASSLGNTGELFF,TGCGCCAGCAGCTTGGGTAACACCGGGGAGCTGTTTTTT
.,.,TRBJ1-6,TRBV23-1,CASINGRSYNSPLHF,TGCGCCAGCATAAACGGGCGTTCCTATAATTCACCCCTCCACTTT
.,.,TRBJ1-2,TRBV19,CASSPRSRDTGYTF,TGTGCCAGTAGTCCACGTAGCAGGGATACTGGCTACACCTTC
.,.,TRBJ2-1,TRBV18,CASSPMEEREQFF,TGTGCCAGCTCACCTATGGAAGAGCGGGAGCAGTTCTTC
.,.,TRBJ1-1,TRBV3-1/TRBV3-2,CASSLADNTEAFF,TGTGCCAGCAGCCTGGCAGATAACACTGAAGCTTTCTTT
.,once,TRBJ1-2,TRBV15,CATSRDWTGPYGYTF,TGTGCCACCAGCAGAGATTGGACGGGACCATATGGCTACACCTTC
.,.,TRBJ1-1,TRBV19,CASSVRGGAEAFF,TGTGCCAGTAGTGTCAGGGGTGGAGCTGAAGCTTTCTTT
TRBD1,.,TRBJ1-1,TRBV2,CASSVIGQGPLGNTEAFF,TGTGCCAGCAGTGTAATCGGACAGGGTCCACTCGGGAACACTGAAGCTTTCTTT
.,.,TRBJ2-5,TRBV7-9,CASSKRDHQETQYF,TGTGCCAGCAGCAAACGGGACCACCAAGAGACCCAGTACTTC
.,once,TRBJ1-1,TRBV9,CASSPRGAVKNTEAFF,TGTGCCAGCAGCCCCCGTGGGGCGGTCAAGAACACTGAAGCTTTCTTT
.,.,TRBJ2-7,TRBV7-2,CASSLALGAGGAYEQYF,TGTGCCAGCAGCTTAGCGCTTGGTGCCGGTGGGGCCTACGAGCAGTACTTC
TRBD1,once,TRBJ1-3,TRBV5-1,CASSARQGSAGNTIYF,TGCGCCAGCAGCGCTAGACAGGGTAGCGCTGGAAACACCATATATTTT
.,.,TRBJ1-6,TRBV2,CASSEGHTIQPLHF,TGTGCCAGCAGTGAAGGCCACACTATTCAACCCCTCCACTTT
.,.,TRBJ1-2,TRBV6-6,CASSYDRLGGYTF,TGTGCCAGCAGTTACGACAGGCTAGGGGGCTACACCTTC
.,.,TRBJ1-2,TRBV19,CASSIAPGEPYYGYTF,TGTGCCAGTAGTATAGCCCCAGGGGAGCCTTACTATGGCTACACCTTC
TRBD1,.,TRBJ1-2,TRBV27,CASSLRDRGSNGYTF,TGTGCCAGCAGTCTGAGGGACAGGGGTTCAAATGGCTACACCTTC